Each of the 6 T cell receptor beta chains below was sequenced from the same sample in a study of cytomegalovirus exposure and HLA in healthy donors. With 60 Vbeta and 13 Jbeta primers, the PCR was carried out. Assay used: immunoSEQ multiplex PCR; TCRdb lists only in-frame clones, some missing. The sample lists 150,000 or so clones, around 79% occurring once. Sequencing input: PBMCs. These receptors were obtained from a woman in her thirties or forties in good health and CMV-seropositive.

V is TRBV7-9 and J is TRBJ1-5; 11 bases are shared with TRBD1. From germline, CDR1 is SEHNR and CDR2 FQNEAQ (reference sequence). Unmatched junction bases numbered 12, after V lost 5 bases and J lost 6 bases. The CDR3 contains 17 residues. The CDR3 is CASSGDRGKSIGQPQHF. The CDR3 DNA follows: TGTGCCAGCAGCGGGGACAGGGGGAAGAGTATCGGTCAGCCCCAGCATTTT. Complete variable domain (other parts from reference TRBV7-9 and TRBJ1-5): DTGVSQNPRHKITKRGQNVTFRCDPISEHNRLYWYRQTLGQGPEFLTYFQNEAQLEKSRLLSDRFSAERPKGSFSTLEIQRTEQGDSAMYLCASSGDRGKSIGQPQHFGDGTRLSIL.

V and J are TRBV2 and TRBJ2-3; maybe TRBD2 (5 bases). Trimming shortened V by 5 bases and J by 6 bases, and 12 bases separated the two germline ends. Germline CDR1 reads SNHLY; CDR2 reads FYNNEI. The CDR3 extends over 13 amino acids. The chain's CDR3 is CASSQDYLDTQYF. The DNA for the CDR3 is TGTGCCAGCAGTCAAGACTATTTGGATACGCAGTATTTT. Full variable domain (missing parts from reference TRBV2 and TRBJ2-3): EPEVTQTPSHQVTQMGQEVILRCVPISNHLYFYWYRQILGQKVEFLVSFYNNEISEKSEIFDDQFSVERPDGSNFTLKIRSTKLEDSAMYFCASSQDYLDTQYFGPGTRLTVL.

V and J are TRBV18 and TRBJ2-3; 8 bases fit TRBD2. Germline CDR1 is KGHSH and CDR2 is LQKENI. After removal of 5 bases from V and 4 bases from J, the junction contained 8 bases not matched to a gene. The CDR3 sequence is 15 residues long. This CDR3 reads CASSFGGVTADTQYF. DNA of the CDR3: TGTGCCAGCTCATTCGGGGGGGTTACCGCAGATACGCAGTATTTT.

V gene TRBV19 combines with J gene TRBJ1-6; D remains unclear. Germline V gene sequence: CDR1 LNHDA, CDR2 SQIVND (reference sequence). CDR3 length: 13 amino acids. Trimming cost V 5 bases and J 5 bases, with 7 bases left between them. The CDR3 here is CASSFADNSPLHF. The CDR3 nucleotides are TGTGCCAGTAGTTTTGCAGATAATTCACCCCTCCACTTT.

The V gene is TRBV11-2, the J gene TRBJ1-4; perhaps TRBD1 as D (5 bases). Trimming removed 4 bases from V and 4 bases from J, with 13 bases in between. Looked up from germline, CDR1 is SGHAT and CDR2 is FQNNGV. The CDR3 spans 15 residues. The CDR3 nucleotides are TGTGCCAGCAGCTCGCACGGGGGGATTAATGAAAAACTGTTTTTT. Its translation: CASSSHGGINEKLFF.

J is TRBJ2-7 and V is TRBV6-5, with 10 bases aligning to TRBD2. Germline CDR1 is MNHEY and CDR2 is SVGAGI. V gave up 6 bases and J gave up 2 bases; unmatched junction bases: 4. The CDR3 length is 14 residues. In nucleotides, the CDR3 is TGTGCCAGCAGGACAAGCGGGGGGGCCTACGAGCAGTACTTC. It translates to CASRTSGGAYEQYF.